These 29 T cell receptor beta chains came from one sample sequenced in a study of CD8 T cells in Susac syndrome. Random hexamers primed reverse transcription of about 0.45 to 1 ug RNA. TCRdb reprocessed the immunoSEQ multiplex PCR reads via MiXCR and lists one record per CDR3 protein. The table lists a few hundred thousand distinct CDR3 sequences, over 75% of them singletons, with around 0.2% in the top ten. The source material was CD8+ T cells from PBMCs. The receptor set was obtained from a human donor with multiple sclerosis.

This clonotype was recorded once. CDR3 protein: CASSPPLAGVLSDTQYF. The CDR3 DNA is TGTGCCAGCAGTCCCCCTCTAGCGGGGGTTCTCTCAGATACGCAGTATTTT. The J gene is TRBJ2-3, the V gene TRBV12-3 or TRBV12-4; TRBD2 agrees at 10 bases. The CDR3 contains 17 residues. Trimming took 5 bases from V and 4 from J; bases not matched to a gene: 12.

J is TRBJ2-2 and V is TRBV12-3 or TRBV12-4; D possibly corresponds to TRBD1 (5 bases). V lost 5 bases to trimming and J lost 4 bases, with 14 bases between them. The length of the CDR3 is 15 residues. The CDR3 nucleotides read TGTGCCAGCAGTCCCCTAGGGGCCGGCACCGGGGAGCTGTTTTTT. The encoded protein is CASSPLGAGTGELFF.

The rearrangement links TRBV5-6 to TRBJ2-1, with 9 bases aligning to TRBD2. The V gene end was trimmed by 4 bases and the J gene end by 8 bases; junction bases not matched to a gene: 7. The CDR3 extends over 14 amino acids. Germline CDR1 SGHDT, CDR2 YYEEEE. CDR3 amino acids: CASSRGRASHEQFF. CDR3 coding DNA: TGTGCCAGCAGCCGCGGGAGGGCCAGCCATGAGCAGTTCTTC.

This chain joins TRBV6-5 and TRBJ1-1, with unresolved D. Trimming stripped 6 bases from V and 3 bases from J, with 11 bases between. The germline gives CDR1 MNHEY, CDR2 SVGAGI. The CDR3 is 13 residues long. DNA of the CDR3: TGTGCCAGCAGCGGGGTTTTGTACACTGAAGCTTTCTTT. Translation gives CASSGVLYTEAFF.

This clonotype was detected once. CDR3 DNA sequence: TGTGCCTGGAGTCTACAGGGGGATCTCTACGAGCAGTACTTC. It encodes CAWSLQGDLYEQYF. J is TRBJ2-7 and V is TRBV30, with 8 bases matching TRBD1. The germline CDR1 and CDR2 sequences are GTSNPN and SVGIG (reference sequence). Trimming cost V 2 bases and J 3 bases; bases outside gene matches: 6. The CDR3 loop spans 14 amino acids.

The chain couples TRBV29-1 to TRBJ2-3; D perhaps matches TRBD2 (6 bases). With 3 bases removed from V and 2 bases from J, the gap between germline ends came to 12 bases. Looked up from germline, CDR1 is SQVTM and CDR2 is ANQGSEA. This CDR3 is 14 amino acids long. This chain's CDR3 is CSVDGGIITDTQYF. CDR3 coding DNA: TGCAGCGTTGACGGCGGGATAATCACAGATACGCAGTATTTT.

The chain carries TRBV19 and TRBJ2-1, with a tentative D call TRBD2 (6 bases). The germline gives CDR1 LNHDA, CDR2 SQIVND (reference sequence). CDR3 length: 16 amino acids. Trimming left V 2 bases short and J 4 bases short, with 15 bases between. The CDR3 protein is CASSIFFGTQYNEQFF. For the CDR3, the DNA is TGTGCCAGTAGTATATTTTTCGGGACTCAGTACAATGAGCAGTTCTTC. The full variable domain, rest sourced from reference TRBV19 and TRBJ2-1, is DGGITQSPKYLFRKEGQNVTLSCEQNLNHDAMYWYRQDPGQGLRLIYYSQIVNDFQKGDIAEGYSVSREKKESFPLTVTSAQKNPTAFYLCASSIFFGTQYNEQFFGPGTRLTVL.

The table lists this clonotype with a few counts. This chain joins TRBV4-1 and TRBJ1-2; D is possibly TRBD1 (6 bases). Trimming pared 4 bases from V and 2 bases from J, leaving 14 bases between. This CDR3 has 15 residues. The V gene's germline CDR1 is MGHRA and CDR2 YSYEKL. This CDR3 is CASSPLDRLNYGYTF. The DNA for the CDR3 is TGCGCCAGCAGCCCCCTGGACAGATTAAACTATGGCTACACCTTC.

This chain connects TRBV5-4 to TRBJ1-1; no clear D gene. Deletions cut 4 bases from V and 5 bases from J, with 9 bases between. The CDR3 contains 12 residues. Germline V gene data show CDR1 as SGHNT and CDR2 as YYREEE (reference sequence). CDR3 protein: CASSPDKTEAFF. The CDR3 DNA reads as TGTGCCAGCAGCCCCGACAAAACTGAAGCTTTCTTT.

The CDR3 here is CASSLNPGQQIQYF. Here the CDR3 DNA reads TGTGCCAGCAGTTTAAACCCGGGACAGCAGATTCAGTACTTC. J is TRBJ2-4 and V is TRBV12-3 or TRBV12-4; 7 positions agree with TRBD1. The CDR3 contains 14 residues. V shed 2 bases, J shed 10 bases, and the junction held 8 bases outside the gene matches.

The CDR3 sequence is CASSSEDGYYEQYF. CDR3 bases: TGTGCCAGCAGTTCAGAGGACGGCTACTACGAGCAGTACTTC. The chain combines TRBV28 with TRBJ2-7; D is undetermined. Germline-derived CDR1 and CDR2 are MDHEN and SYDVKM. This CDR3 has 14 amino acids. Trimming cost V 4 bases and J 3 bases, with 13 bases left between them.

The chain is built from TRBV7-9 and TRBJ2-7; D unclear. The CDR3 is 16 amino acids. The germline V gene encodes CDR1 SEHNR and CDR2 FQNEAQ (reference sequence). V was shortened by 5 bases and J by 0 bases, with 17 bases between the two germline ends. The CDR3 DNA is TGTGCCAGCAGCCCAACCCAGGACGGATCCTCCTACGAGCAGTACTTC. Translating it yields CASSPTQDGSSYEQYF.

The V call is TRBV19, the J call TRBJ2-1; no reliable D call. Trimming left V 3 bases short and J 9 bases short, with 12 bases between. The germline gives CDR1 LNHDA, CDR2 SQIVND (reference sequence). This CDR3 spans 13 amino acids. CDR3 loop: CASSILLGSEQFF. CDR3 bases: TGTGCCAGTAGTATCCTCTTGGGTAGTGAGCAGTTCTTC.

The rearrangement joins TRBV29-1 to TRBJ1-1; D gene unclear. This CDR3 has 13 amino acids. Trimming took off 4 bases at V and 11 bases at J, with 20 bases between the two ends. Germline V gene data show CDR1 as SQVTM and CDR2 as ANQGSEA. The CDR3 DNA sequence: TGCAGCGTTGCCCCTTGGGGAGAAGGATATGCTTTCTTT. Its protein product is CSVAPWGEGYAFF.

The chain links TRBV5-4 to TRBJ2-1; 13 bases line up with TRBD2. Germline CDR1 SGHNT, CDR2 YYREEE (reference sequence). J was trimmed by 7 bases and V by 3 bases; bases with no gene match: 7. The CDR3 totals 16 residues. CDR3 residues: CASSSWTSGRGNEQFF. CDR3 nucleotides: TGTGCCAGCAGCTCGTGGACTAGCGGGAGAGGGAATGAGCAGTTCTTC. The full variable domain, its missing parts supplied by reference TRBV5-4 and TRBJ2-1, is ETGVTQSPTHLIKTRGQQVTLRCSSQSGHNTVSWYQQALGQGPQFIFQYYREEENGRGNFPPRFSGLQFPNYSSELNVNALELDDSALYLCASSSWTSGRGNEQFFGPGTRLTVL.

This chain uses TRBV10-1 with TRBJ2-4; D tentatively reads TRBD1 or TRBD2 (5 bases each). Looked up from germline, CDR1 is WNHNN and CDR2 is SYGVQD (reference sequence). With 9 bases removed from V and 2 bases from J, the gap between germline ends came to 17 bases. The length of the CDR3 is 15 residues. This chain's CDR3 is CASSTGTSPKNIQYF. CDR3 DNA sequence: TGCGCCAGTTCAACCGGGACCAGTCCCAAAAACATTCAGTACTTC.

The chain uses TRBV10-3 and TRBJ2-2, with TRBD2 matching over 7 bases. V was clipped by 8 bases and J by 2 bases; unmatched bases: 11. The CDR3 spans 16 residues. CDR1 and CDR2 from the germline V gene are ENHRY and SYGVKD. The CDR3 here is CAIGLADPPNTGELFF. As DNA, the CDR3 is TGTGCCATCGGGCTAGCGGATCCCCCTAACACCGGGGAGCTGTTTTTT.

The chain links TRBV20-1 to TRBJ2-1, with D perhaps matching TRBD2 (6 bases). CDR1 DFQATT and CDR2 SNEGSKA come from the germline V gene (reference sequence). The CDR3 is 16 amino acids. V lost 6 bases to trimming and J lost 0 bases, with 18 bases between them. CDR3 in amino acids: CSATNVGGNSYNEQFF. The CDR3 coding sequence is TGCAGTGCCACAAACGTTGGAGGGAACTCCTACAATGAGCAGTTCTTC.

The chain is built from TRBV29-1 and TRBJ1-2, with D perhaps matching TRBD1 (5 bases). Germline-derived CDR1 and CDR2 are SQVTM and ANQGSEA. The ends were cut back, 4 bases at V and 4 bases at J, with 16 bases in the middle. The length of the CDR3 is 14 residues. CDR3 residues: CSVVAQGPTYGYTF. As DNA, the CDR3 is TGCAGCGTTGTGGCTCAGGGACCGACCTATGGCTACACCTTC.

This chain uses TRBV23-1 with TRBJ2-3; D gene unclear. TRBV23-1 qualifies as an ORF whose function is uncertain. The CDR3 has 17 residues. V lost 4 bases to trimming and J lost 0 bases, with 17 bases between them. For the CDR3, the DNA is TGCGCCAGCAGTCCCCCTATCGGAGACTCTAGCACAGATACGCAGTATTTT. This translates into CASSPPIGDSSTDTQYF.

This sequence joins TRBV7-9 and TRBJ2-1; D unresolved. V lost 5 bases, J lost 3 bases, and 20 bases lay in between. CDR3 size: 17 residues. The germline gives CDR1 SEHNR, CDR2 FQNEAQ (reference sequence). CDR3 protein: CASSPRVGQPNYNEQFF. The DNA for the CDR3 is TGTGCCAGCAGCCCGCGTGTCGGGCAACCGAACTACAATGAGCAGTTCTTC.

The V and J genes are TRBV24-1 and TRBJ2-2, with unresolved D. The V and J ends lost 8 bases and 3 bases respectively, with 12 bases between them. Germline loops: CDR1 KGHDR, CDR2 SFDVKD. This CDR3 contains 14 residues. CDR3 amino acids: CATKSGRDTGELFF. The CDR3 DNA reads TGTGCCACCAAGTCGGGCAGAGACACCGGGGAGCTGTTTTTT.

The V and J genes are TRBV20-1 and TRBJ1-5; D not certain. The CDR3 length is 16 residues. Trimming shortened V by 0 bases and J by 2 bases, and 14 bases separated the two germline ends. CDR1 is DFQATT, CDR2 SNEGSKA, per germline (reference sequence). The CDR3 coding sequence is TGCAGTGCTAGAGATCTGGCGGTGGGAGGCAATCAGCCCCAGCATTTT. Amino acid sequence: CSARDLAVGGNQPQHF.

The gene calls are TRBV7-6 and TRBJ2-3, with TRBD1 identical over 7 bases. This CDR3 contains 14 residues. Germline-derived CDR1 and CDR2 are SGHVS and FNYEAQ. With V trimmed by 7 bases and J by 1 base, 5 bases remained unmatched. CDR3 in amino acids: CASTTGVGTDTQYF. CDR3 sequence (DNA): TGTGCCAGCACAACAGGGGTAGGCACAGATACGCAGTATTTT.

The chain is built from TRBV24-1 and TRBJ2-7; 7 bases line up with TRBD1. The CDR3 runs 15 residues. Germline assignment: CDR1 KGHDR and CDR2 SFDVKD. Germline trimming cut 4 bases from V and 3 bases from J; bases unmatched to any gene: 8. The chain's CDR3 is CATSEGGAFNYEQYF. The CDR3 DNA reads as TGTGCCACCAGTGAAGGGGGCGCGTTTAACTACGAGCAGTACTTC.

The rearrangement links TRBV27 to TRBJ2-6, with 7 positions matching TRBD2. The germline CDR1 and CDR2 sequences are MNHEY and SMNVEV (reference sequence). V lost 4 bases to trimming and J lost 0 bases; unmatched junction nucleotides: 3. There are 16 residues in the CDR3. The CDR3 DNA is TGTGCCAGCAGTTATGGGGGGGTCTCTGGGGCCAACGTCCTGACTTTC. This sequence encodes CASSYGGVSGANVLTF.

This clonotype came up a few times. The chain has TRBV7-9 and TRBJ1-5; 9 nucleotides align to TRBD1. The J segment lost 5 bases and the V segment lost 5 bases, leaving 4 bases of the junction unmatched. Germline CDR1 is SEHNR and CDR2 is FQNEAQ (reference sequence). This CDR3 region has 14 residues. CDR3 in DNA: TGTGCCAGCAGCAGGACAGGGGTCGATCAGCCCCAGCATTTT. Encoded protein: CASSRTGVDQPQHF.

The chain links TRBV14 to TRBJ1-1, with a weak D call TRBD1 (5 bases). The germline V gene has CDR1 SGHDN and CDR2 FVKESK. Trimming stripped 4 bases from V and 6 bases from J, with 15 bases between. The CDR3 sequence is 14 residues long. Here the CDR3 reads CASSRVGGEAEAFF. CDR3 sequence (DNA): TGTGCCAGCAGCCGCGTGGGAGGGGAGGCTGAAGCTTTCTTT.

This clonotype showed up just a few times. This chain links TRBV19 with TRBJ2-1; 10 bases are shared with TRBD2. Trimming removed 6 bases from V and 4 bases from J; junction bases left unmatched: 3. The length of the CDR3 is 14 residues. Per the germline V gene, CDR1 is LNHDA and CDR2 is SQIVND (reference sequence). The CDR3 DNA reads as TGTGCCAGTAGCCCTAGCGGGGGTTACAATGAGCAGTTCTTC. This gives the protein CASSPSGGYNEQFF.